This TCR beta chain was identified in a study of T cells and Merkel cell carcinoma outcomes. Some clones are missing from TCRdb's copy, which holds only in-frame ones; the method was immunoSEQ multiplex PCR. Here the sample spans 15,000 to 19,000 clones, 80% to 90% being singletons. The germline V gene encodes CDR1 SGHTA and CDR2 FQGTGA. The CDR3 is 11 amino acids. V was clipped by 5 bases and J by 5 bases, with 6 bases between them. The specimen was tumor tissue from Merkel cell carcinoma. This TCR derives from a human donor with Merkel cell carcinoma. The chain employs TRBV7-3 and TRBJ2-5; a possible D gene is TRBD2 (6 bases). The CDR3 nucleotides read TGTGCCAGCAGCGGGGGGGAGACCCAGTACTTC. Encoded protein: CASSGGETQYF. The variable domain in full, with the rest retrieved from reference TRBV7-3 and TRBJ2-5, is GAGVSQTPSNKVTEKGKYVELRCDPISGHTALYWYRQSLGQGPEFLIYFQGTGAADDSGLPNDRFFAVRPEGSVSTLKIQRTERGDSAVYLCASSGGETQYFGPGTRLLVL.